This TCR beta chain was identified during a study of control samples from healthy donors and cancer patients. Profiled with immunoSEQ multiplex PCR; TCRdb holds only in-frame clones, not every one. The sample consists of roughly 95,000 clones, 70% to 90% of them appearing once. This receptor was obtained from a young man in good health. The sequenced material came from blood.

CDR3 coding DNA: TGTGCCAGCAGTAGACAGGGGCTTTACGAGCAGTACTTC. Its translation is CASSRQGLYEQYF. This chain joins TRBV12-3 or TRBV12-4 and TRBJ2-7, with 8 bases that match TRBD1. Losses at the gene ends were 5 bases for V and 4 bases for J; bases not matched to a gene: 4. CDR3 length: 13 amino acids.